These T cell receptor beta chains were read from a single sample in a study of blood T cells in healthy people across ages. MiXCR, applied by TCRdb to the 5' RACE reads, yields one record per CDR3 protein. Altogether around 1.5 million distinct CDR3 sequences are present, 55% to 75% being singletons, with the ten largest covering over 5.5%. The sequencing sample was made of blood. The receptors originated from a man aged 18 to 29 in good health. CDR3s include the opening cysteine and the closing phenylalanine or tryptophan. The D gene is left open where the match is weak. The size of a clone is reported for some rows only, either as once, few or many, or as a class for expanded clones.

TRBD1	-	TRBJ1-4	TRBV7-2	TGTGCCAGCAGTTCGACGACAGGGGAGCGTGAAAAACTGTTTTTT	CASSSTTGEREKLFF
TRBD2	once	TRBJ2-5	TRBV28	TGTGCCAGCAGTTTCCCCTCCGGGTTAGCGGGGGGGTACGAGACCCAGTACTTC	CASSFPSGLAGGYETQYF
-	many	TRBJ2-6	TRBV7-2	TGTGCCAGCAGTCTAGACAGCTCCGGGGCCAACGTCCTGACTTTC	CASSLDSSGANVLTF
-	-	TRBJ1-2	TRBV29-1	TGCAGCGTCGGCAGGGACTATTTTGATGGCTACACCTTC	CSVGRDYFDGYTF
-	-	TRBJ2-7	TRBV10-3	TGTGCCATCAGGGCCGGGGCGAGCTCCTACGAGCAGTACTTC	CAIRAGASSYEQYF
-	-	TRBJ2-3	TRBV21-1	TGTGCCAGCAGCAAAGTGAACCTGCGCACAGATACGCAGTATTTT	CASSKVNLRTDTQYF
-	-	TRBJ1-1	TRBV29-1	TGCAGCGTTGATGGGGGAGAGGGAGACACTGAAGCTTTCTTT	CSVDGGEGDTEAFF
TRBD1	once	TRBJ1-4	TRBV5-1	TGCGCCAGCAGCGATCACAGGGGACCTAATGAAAAACTGTTTTTT	CASSDHRGPNEKLFF
TRBD1	-	TRBJ1-2	TRBV28	TGTGCCAGCAGCCGGACAGGGGAAACGAACTATGGCTACACCTTC	CASSRTGETNYGYTF
TRBD2	once	TRBJ2-5	TRBV29-1	TGCAGCGTGGGACTAGCGGGAGGAGGGCAGTACTTC	CSVGLAGGGQYF
TRBD2	few	TRBJ2-1	TRBV10-3	TGTGCCATCACCGATGGAGCGGGGCACAATGAGCAGTTCTTC	CAITDGAGHNEQFF
TRBD2	once	TRBJ2-7	TRBV27	TGTGCCAGCAGTTTTTACGGGGGGGGTGGCTACGAGCAGTACTTC	CASSFYGGGGYEQYF
-	-	TRBJ2-7	TRBV5-1	TGCGCCAGCAGCTCCGGGCCCAAAGATACCTACGAGCAGTACTTC	CASSSGPKDTYEQYF
-	-	TRBJ2-7	TRBV4-3	TGCGCCAGCAGCCAAGGACCTCCGAGCTCCTACGAGCAGTACTTC	CASSQGPPSSYEQYF
-	once	TRBJ2-1	TRBV27	TGTGCCAGCAGTCGGGACATCGGCGAGCAGTTCTTC	CASSRDIGEQFF
-	once	TRBJ2-1	TRBV13	TGTGCCAGCAGCTTAGCGGGAGGTCGCACAGGGTACAATGAGCAGTTCTTC	CASSLAGGRTGYNEQFF
-	-	TRBJ2-7	TRBV5-1	TGCGCCAGCAGCGGACGGGATCCAGATTTTTACGAGCAGTACTTC	CASSGRDPDFYEQYF
-	-	TRBJ2-1	TRBV7-6	TGTGCCAGCAGCTTAGCGGGAGGAGCGTATGAGCAGTTCTTC	CASSLAGGAYEQFF
TRBD1	few	TRBJ2-7	TRBV20-1	TGCAGTGCTATAACAGGACAGGGCGGATCCTACGAGCAGTACTTC	CSAITGQGGSYEQYF
TRBD2	few	TRBJ2-4	TRBV6-5	TGTGCCAGCAGTTCCGCGGGAGGAGTGGACATTCAGTACTTC	CASSSAGGVDIQYF
TRBD1	-	TRBJ1-5	TRBV6-5	TGTGCCAGCGGTTCACAGGGGATTCAACAGCCCCAGCATTTT	CASGSQGIQQPQHF
-	-	TRBJ1-1	TRBV7-9	TGTGCCAGCAGCTTAGCCAGACAGCACACTGAAGCTTTCTTT	CASSLARQHTEAFF
-	-	TRBJ1-2	TRBV4-2	TGTGCCAGCAGCCAAGAGGAGGAAAATTATGGCTACACCTTC	CASSQEEENYGYTF
TRBD2	few	TRBJ2-7	TRBV10-3	TGTGCCATCAGCAAGACTAGCGGGAGTTCCTACGAGCAGTACTTC	CAISKTSGSSYEQYF
-	-	TRBJ2-1	TRBV20-1	TGCGGTGCTAGAAAGAGGGGGGGCAATAATGAGCAGTTCTTC	CGARKRGGNNEQFF
TRBD1	-	TRBJ2-7	TRBV20-1	TGCAGTGCTAGGGCAGGGGGCGGGTACGAGCAGTACTTC	CSARAGGGYEQYF
-	few	TRBJ2-7	TRBV29-1	TGCAGCGTCCAAATGGGCTCCTACGAGCAGTACTTC	CSVQMGSYEQYF
-	-	TRBJ2-4	TRBV3-1	TGTGCCAGCAGCCAAGGAGTTTGGGCAACAAACATTCAGTACTTC	CASSQGVWATNIQYF
-	-	TRBJ1-2	TRBV12-3/TRBV12-4	TGTGCCAGCAACTATGGGGCTTTTCATGGCTACACCTTC	CASNYGAFHGYTF
-	-	TRBJ2-7	TRBV4-3	TGCGCCAGCAGCCAAAAGGGAGGCCAGGCGGACTACGAGCAGTACTTC	CASSQKGGQADYEQYF
TRBD2	-	TRBJ2-7	TRBV4-2	TGTGCCATCAGCCAAGTAGCGGGAGTGGCCTACGAGCAGTACTTC	CAISQVAGVAYEQYF
-	few	TRBJ2-7	TRBV7-2	TGTGCCAGCAGCTTATTCCGCCCGGGGGCCGAGCAGTACTTC	CASSLFRPGAEQYF
TRBD1	-	TRBJ1-4	TRBV7-6	TGTGCCAGCGGCACGGGACAGGGGGCTAATGAAAAACTGTTTTTT	CASGTGQGANEKLFF
-	-	TRBJ2-7	TRBV4-1	TGCGCCAGCGGACGACTGACTGACTACGAGCAGTACTTC	CASGRLTDYEQYF
-	-	TRBJ2-5	TRBV3-1	TGTGCCAGCAGCCATCGGGGCGGCGAGACCCAGTACTTC	CASSHRGGETQYF
TRBD1	few	TRBJ1-4	TRBV29-1	TGCAGCGTCGCTGCAGGGGGTGGGGATGAAAAACTGTTTTTT	CSVAAGGGDEKLFF
-	-	TRBJ2-7	TRBV2	TGTGCCAGCAGGGACACGGGGCTGACCTACGAGCAGTACTTC	CASRDTGLTYEQYF
-	-	TRBJ2-7	TRBV4-2	TGTGCCAGCAGCCAAGAGGGGGCCGGGAGTTCCTACGAGCAGTACTTC	CASSQEGAGSSYEQYF
-	-	TRBJ2-5	TRBV4-2	TGTGCCAGCAGCCATCTCGACAGGACTGGGGAGACCCAGTACTTC	CASSHLDRTGETQYF
-	many	TRBJ2-3	TRBV4-1	TGCGCCAGCAGCCAAGTCGGCGGGGATACGCAGTATTTT	CASSQVGGDTQYF
TRBD1	few	TRBJ2-3	TRBV29-1	TGCAGCTACGGGACAGGTCCCGATACGCAGTATTTT	CSYGTGPDTQYF
-	few	TRBJ1-1	TRBV20-1	TGCAGTGCTAGCATTAGTCCCTTGAACACTGAAGCTTTCTTT	CSASISPLNTEAFF
-	-	TRBJ2-1	TRBV20-1	TGCAGTGCTAGAGCGGGGGACAATGAGCAGTTCTTC	CSARAGDNEQFF
TRBD2	few	TRBJ2-5	TRBV6-2/TRBV6-3	TGTGCCAGCAGCCAACTAGCGGTCTTGGAGCAGTACTTC	CASSQLAVLEQYF
TRBD1	once	TRBJ1-1	TRBV12-3/TRBV12-4	TGTGCCAGCAGTTCGCAGGGGGCGCGGAAGTACACTGAAGCTTTCTTT	CASSSQGARKYTEAFF